This is a list of T cell receptor beta chains from one sample in a study of cytomegalovirus exposure and HLA in healthy donors. Sequencing used immunoSEQ multiplex PCR; TCRdb keeps in-frame clones, though not all of them. Of about 130,000 clones in the sample, about 79% are singletons; the top ten hold about 2%. The sequencing input was PBMCs. The receptors originated from a man aged 18 to 29 in good health and CMV-seronegative. Each CDR3 is given with its conserved first and last residue. A D gene is named only where the DNA matches it firmly. Not all rows give a size; the values are once, few, many and, for expanded clones, a class.

j_gene | abundance | v_gene | d_gene | CDR3nt | CDR3aa
TRBJ2-7 | - | TRBV9 | - | TGTGCCAGCAGCGTAGGGGGGGTCTCCTACGAGCAGTACTTC | CASSVGGVSYEQYF
TRBJ1-1 | few | TRBV6-5 | TRBD1 | TGTGCCAGCATCGCCCGACAGGGGAGCGCTGAAGCTTTCTTT | CASIARQGSAEAFF
TRBJ1-6 | - | TRBV11-1 | - | TGTGCCAGCAGCTTATACTACAGGGACGGTTCACCCCTCCACTTT | CASSLYYRDGSPLHF
TRBJ1-2 | - | TRBV28 | - | TGTGCCAGCAGCACAACCAGCGGGGCTGACTATGGCTACACCTTC | CASSTTSGADYGYTF
TRBJ2-3 | - | TRBV11-3 | - | TGTGCCAGCAGCTTAGGGAGCGGCACGCGGGGCACAGATACGCAGTATTTT | CASSLGSGTRGTDTQYF
TRBJ2-1 | - | TRBV6-4 | - | TGTGCCAGCAGTCCAAATTCAGGGGAACTCGGGAAGCAGTTCTTC | CASSPNSGELGKQFF
TRBJ2-1 | - | TRBV7-3 | TRBD2 | TGTGCCAGCTCCCGGGGCGGGAGGGTGGATGAGCAGTTCTTC | CASSRGGRVDEQFF
TRBJ1-1 | - | TRBV13 | TRBD1 | TGTGCCAGCAGCTTACGACAGGGTCATCGGGCTGAAGCTTTCTTT | CASSLRQGHRAEAFF
TRBJ1-1 | - | TRBV28 | - | TGTGCCAGCAGTTTAGTGGGGGCGGGAGGCACTGAAGCTTTCTTT | CASSLVGAGGTEAFF
TRBJ1-5 | - | TRBV10-1 | - | TGCGCCAGCAGTGAAAGTGGACAAAATCAGCCCCAGCATTTT | CASSESGQNQPQHF
TRBJ1-5 | - | TRBV6-6 | TRBD1 | TGTGCCAGCAGGCGACAGGGGCGAAATCAGCCCCAGCATTTT | CASRRQGRNQPQHF
TRBJ2-7 | - | TRBV4-3 | TRBD2 | TGCGCCAGCAGCCTCGAGTCGCGGGAGGAATCCTACGAGCAGTACTTC | CASSLESREESYEQYF
TRBJ1-1 | - | TRBV5-1 | TRBD1 | TGCGCCAGCAGCTCACTTGACAGGGGGGGGTTTGGCACTGAAGCTTTCTTT | CASSSLDRGGFGTEAFF
TRBJ2-3 | - | TRBV4-1 | - | TGCGCCAGCAGCCGTACGACACGTACGCAGTATTTT | CASSRTTRTQYF
TRBJ2-2 | - | TRBV7-8 | - | TGTGCCAGCAGCTTAGTAGAGAACACCGGGGAGCTGTTTTTT | CASSLVENTGELFF
TRBJ2-3 | - | TRBV4-2 | - | TGTGCCAGCAGCCAAGAAGCCGGGATCACAGATACGCAGTATTTT | CASSQEAGITDTQYF
TRBJ1-3 | - | TRBV6-5 | - | TGTGCCAGCAGGTCCAGGGGAGGGGGAAACACCATATATTTT | CASRSRGGGNTIYF
TRBJ2-7 | once | TRBV5-6 | - | TGTGCCAGCAGCTGGGACACCTCCTACGAGCAGTACTTC | CASSWDTSYEQYF
TRBJ2-5 | - | TRBV9 | TRBD1 | TGTGCCAGCAGCGTAACAGGGGAAGAGACCCAGTACTTC | CASSVTGEETQYF
TRBJ1-1 | few | TRBV7-8 | TRBD1 | TGTGCCAGCAGCCCCTACAGGGGGGCTGAAGCTTTCTTT | CASSPYRGAEAFF
TRBJ2-1 | few | TRBV4-3 | TRBD2 | TGCGCCAGCAGCCTTCGCGGGAGGGGCGATGAGCAGTTCTTC | CASSLRGRGDEQFF
TRBJ2-1 | - | TRBV5-1 | TRBD1 | TGCGCCAGCAGCTTGGTCCGACAGGGCGGTACCTACAATGAGCAGTTCTTC | CASSLVRQGGTYNEQFF
TRBJ1-1 | - | TRBV5-4 | - | TGTGCCAGCAGCCTAGGGAGGGGGAACACTGAAGCTTTCTTT | CASSLGRGNTEAFF
TRBJ1-5 | - | TRBV28 | - | TGTGCCAGCAGTTGGGATCAGGGGTTGGGTCAGCCCCAGCATTTT | CASSWDQGLGQPQHF